Listed below are T cell receptor beta chains from one sample, sequenced in a study of blood T cell repertoires in COVID-19. Profiling relied on immunoSEQ multiplex PCR, and the TCRdb table lists in-frame clones only, not all of them. The table has over 250,000 clones, over 75% seen once. The sample was peripheral blood. The receptor set was obtained from a woman aged 70-85 years with COVID-19, enrolled during active disease. CDR3s include the opening cysteine and the closing phenylalanine or tryptophan. Each record gives: clone size, V gene, J gene, D gene, CDR3 length, CDR3 DNA, CDR3 protein. The D gene is left open where the match is weak. Expanded clones are given a class, and other clones once, few, many or no size at all.

>-|TRBV15|TRBJ2-3|-|17
TGTGCCACCAGCAGACGAGGAGTTAGCGGAGGCACAGATACGCAGTATTTT
CATSRRGVSGGTDTQYF
>-|TRBV4-1|TRBJ2-7|-|14
TGCGCCAGCAGCCAAGGGGCAGTCTCCTACGAGCAGTACTTC
CASSQGAVSYEQYF
>once|TRBV27|TRBJ1-1|-|13
TGTGCCAGCAGTCTGAACAGGGCCACTGAAGCTTTCTTT
CASSLNRATEAFF
>-|TRBV18|TRBJ2-7|-|17
TGTGCCAGCTCACGCACAAACGCAATGGGGCAGGCCTACGAGCAGTACTTC
CASSRTNAMGQAYEQYF
>-|TRBV7-7|TRBJ2-5|TRBD1|15
TGTGCTAGCAGCACGGGACAGGGGTCCCAAGAGACCCAGTACTTC
CASSTGQGSQETQYF
>few|TRBV29-1|TRBJ2-7|TRBD1|14
TGCAGCGTCCGGGACAGGGTACACTCCTACGAGCAGTACTTC
CSVRDRVHSYEQYF
>-|TRBV5-6|TRBJ1-3|-|14
TGTGCCAGCAGCTTGACAGGGCGCGGAAACACCATATATTTT
CASSLTGRGNTIYF
>-|TRBV5-8|TRBJ1-2|TRBD1|15
TGTGCCAGCAGCTTAGGGACAGGCCTTAACTATGGCTACACCTTC
CASSLGTGLNYGYTF
>once|TRBV3-1/TRBV3-2|TRBJ2-5|TRBD2|16
TGTGCCAGCAGCCCCCGGACTAGCGGGGGGCAAGAGACCCAGTACTTC
CASSPRTSGGQETQYF
>-|TRBV5-1|TRBJ1-1|-|14
TGCGCCAGCAGCTTGGATATTTCGAACACTGAAGCTTTCTTT
CASSLDISNTEAFF
>-|TRBV15|TRBJ2-5|TRBD2|15
TGTGCCACCTCAGGGGTAGCGGGAGGGGGTGAGACCCAGTACTTC
CATSGVAGGGETQYF
>once|TRBV5-6|TRBJ2-3|-|15
TGTGCCAGCAGCAAATCCGCGGCAGTCACAGATACGCAGTATTTT
CASSKSAAVTDTQYF
>-|TRBV7-2|TRBJ2-3|-|16
TGTGCCAGCAGCTTACTCGATTATCGGGAAGCAGATACGCAGTATTTT
CASSLLDYREADTQYF
>once|TRBV9|TRBJ1-4|TRBD1|15
TGTGCCAGCAGCACCCCCGGGACAGGGGGTGAAAAACTGTTTTTT
CASSTPGTGGEKLFF
>few|TRBV27|TRBJ1-5|TRBD1|18
TGTGCCAGCAGTCCCCGGACAGGGGGAGTGGCCCCCAATCAGCCCCAGCATTTT
CASSPRTGGVAPNQPQHF
>-|TRBV30|TRBJ2-5|TRBD2|16
TGTGCCTGGAGTGTAGGGCCCCTAGCGGGAGGAGAGACCCAGTACTTC
CAWSVGPLAGGETQYF
>-|TRBV30|TRBJ1-2|-|13
TGTGCCTGGAGCGCACAGATAACCTATGGCTACACCTTC
CAWSAQITYGYTF
>-|TRBV19|TRBJ1-6|-|16
TGTGCCAGTAGTGTGGGGACGGCGGATCAGGGAGGACCCCTCCACTTT
CASSVGTADQGGPLHF
>-|TRBV4-1|TRBJ2-2|-|16
TGCGCCAGCAGCCAAGAAACAGGCGGATGGACCGGGGAGCTGTTTTTT
CASSQETGGWTGELFF